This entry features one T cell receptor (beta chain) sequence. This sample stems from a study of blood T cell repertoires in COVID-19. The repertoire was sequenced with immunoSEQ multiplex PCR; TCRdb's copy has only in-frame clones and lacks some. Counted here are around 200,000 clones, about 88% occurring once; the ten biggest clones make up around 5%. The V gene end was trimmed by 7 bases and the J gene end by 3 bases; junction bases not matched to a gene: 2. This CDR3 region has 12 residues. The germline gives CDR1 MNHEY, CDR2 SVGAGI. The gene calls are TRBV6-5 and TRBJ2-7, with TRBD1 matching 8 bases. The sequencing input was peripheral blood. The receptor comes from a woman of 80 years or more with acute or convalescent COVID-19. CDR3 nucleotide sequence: TGTGCCAGCAACGACAGGGGCTACGAGCAGTACTTC. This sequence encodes CASNDRGYEQYF.